The 5 T cell receptor beta chains below come from one sample, sequenced in a study of cytomegalovirus exposure and HLA in healthy donors. The repertoire was sequenced with immunoSEQ multiplex PCR; TCRdb's copy has only in-frame clones and lacks some. The profile covers fewer than 130,000 clones, with roughly 87% appearing a single time and about 1.9% taken by the ten largest. Material: PBMCs. Receptors originate from a woman aged 18 to 35 in good health and CMV-seronegative.

The V and J genes are TRBV19 and TRBJ1-5; possibly TRBD1 for D (6 bases). The CDR3 has 18 amino acids. The germline V and J ends were trimmed by 7 bases and 0 bases, with 22 bases remaining between them. Germline CDR1 LNHDA, CDR2 SQIVND (reference sequence). CDR3 nucleotides: TGTGCCAGTAATCAAGACCCGGACAGAGCCCATAGCAATCAGCCCCAGCATTTT. Protein: CASNQDPDRAHSNQPQHF.

The gene calls are TRBV7-6 and TRBJ2-7, with D unclear. Germline V CDR1 and CDR2: SGHVS, FNYEAQ. The V end was cut by 5 bases, the J end by 2 bases, with 16 bases between. This CDR3 has 15 residues. The CDR3 region has the DNA TGTGCCAGCAGCGATTCTCTAGACTCCCCCTACGAGCAGTACTTC. Translation gives CASSDSLDSPYEQYF.

The rearrangement joins TRBV7-3 to TRBJ2-1; 14 bases match TRBD2. CDR1 is SGHTA and CDR2 is FQGTGA in the germline V gene. This CDR3 contains 17 residues. V shed 0 bases and J 10 bases; nucleotides not matched to a gene: 8. CDR3 nucleotides: TGTGCCAGCAGCTTAACGGGGGGACTAGCGGGAGAGGAGGAGCAGTTCTTC. It yields the protein CASSLTGGLAGEEEQFF.

The table lists this clone with a count of one. This chain links TRBV29-1 with TRBJ2-7; TRBD2 might be the D (5 bases). CDR1 is SQVTM, CDR2 ANQGSEA, per germline. The CDR3 is 12 amino acids. Trimming removed 4 bases from V and 0 bases from J, with 7 bases in between. The CDR3 here is CSVVGNSYEQYF. The CDR3 coding sequence is TGCAGCGTTGTCGGGAACTCCTACGAGCAGTACTTC.

The V and J genes are TRBV5-6 and TRBJ2-2; D not certain. This CDR3 comprises 15 residues. Germline CDR1 and CDR2: SGHDT and YYEEEE. V was clipped by 0 bases and J by 1 base, with 7 bases between them. The CDR3 is CASSLVSGNTGELFF. CDR3 bases: TGTGCCAGCAGCTTGGTATCCGGGAACACCGGGGAGCTGTTTTTT.